This TCR beta chain originates from a study of T cells expressing NK-cell markers. Study as a whole: In sorted CD3+CD56+NKG2C+, CD3+CD56+NKG2C- and CD3+CD56-NKG2C+ T cells, TCR beta repertoires were obtained. HCMV serostatus: seven of eight sequenced donors positive, one negative. Findings and limits, study-wide: Dominant NKG2C+ clonotypes in six donors made up about 1.0-8% of CD8+ T cells.

This CDR3 region has 16 residues. As regards this clonotype: Its antigen is undetermined.

What made the TCR beta cDNA was 5'RACE template switching with UMIs. TCRdb re-called the 5' RACE reads and shows each CDR3 protein once, DNA omitted. This sample's table has 160,000 or so distinct CDR3 sequences. The V call is TRBV12-1, the J call TRBJ2-5. TRBV12-1 is marked as a pseudogene. The specimen sequenced was blood T cells: a sorted CD56 or NKG2C T cell subset, CD4+ or CD8+ T cells, or bulk PBMC T cells (not recorded which). The receptor comes from a woman aged 18 to 75 in good health. This CDR3 reads CASSFDEPAEKETQYF.